This TCR beta chain came from a study of OX40 agonist ivuxolimab in advanced cancers. Findings and caveats of the study: The specificity for antigen of the expanded peripheral T cells was not determined. Circulating CD4+ and CD8+ T cells showed clonal expansion by week 6 at 0.1 to 3.0 mg/kg.

A note on this clone: Its antigen is unidentified.

The method was immunoSEQ multiplex PCR; TCRdb's version includes in-frame clones alone and lacks a portion of them. The table has some 80,000 clones, approximately 90% seen once. J was trimmed by 2 bases and V by 6 bases; bases with no gene match: 1. Germline V gene lookup returns CDR1 MNHEY and CDR2 SVGAGI. There are 14 residues in the CDR3. The timepoints at which blood was sampled were baseline, cycle 4 day 1, and cycle 7 day 1. V and J are TRBV6-5 and TRBJ1-3; 10 bases are a match to TRBD1. This sample comprised CD4+ or CD8+ T cells sorted from blood, obtained in a trial of the OX40 agonist ivuxolimab. The TCR sequence derives from an adult with an advanced solid tumor such as melanoma, head and neck, liver or kidney cancer. Here the CDR3 DNA reads TGTGCCAGCAGGGGACAGGGGACTGGAAACACCATATATTTT. Translation gives CASRGQGTGNTIYF.